The clone carrying this T cell receptor beta chain was counted only a few times. What it recognizes is unknown. Germline-derived CDR1 and CDR2 are MDHEN and SYDVKM. The V gene end was trimmed by 7 bases and the J gene end by 5 bases; junction bases not matched to a gene: 16. The CDR3 runs 16 residues. The data were obtained in a study of T cell repertoires in cytomegalovirus infection. About the research overall: In public TCR beta signatures, there were indications of both CMV infection and matching HLA type.

Broader study findings: Ex vivo responses were dominated by HLA-C-restricted CMV-specific TCR beta clonotypes.

Each CDR3 protein is one row after TCRdb ran MiXCR on the reads. The table lists around 170,000 distinct CDR3 sequences, 17% of them singletons, with roughly a sixth in the top ten. The chain has TRBV28 and TRBJ2-7; 8 nucleotides agree with TRBD2. This TCR came from a human donor in good health (CMV status not recorded). Some clones in this sample may be carry-over from other donors' samples. Source material: CD8+ T cells from PBMCs. Here the CDR3 reads CASMGKPFWREDEQYF. CDR3 in DNA: TGTGCCAGCATGGGAAAACCCTTCTGGCGGGAGGACGAGCAGTACTTC. The whole variable domain, filled in from reference TRBV28 and TRBJ2-7, reads DVKVTQSSRYLVKRTGEKVFLECVQDMDHENMFWYRQDPGLGLRLIYFSYDVKMKEKGDIPEGYSVSREKKERFSLILESASTNQTSMYLCASMGKPFWREDEQYFGPGTRLTVT.